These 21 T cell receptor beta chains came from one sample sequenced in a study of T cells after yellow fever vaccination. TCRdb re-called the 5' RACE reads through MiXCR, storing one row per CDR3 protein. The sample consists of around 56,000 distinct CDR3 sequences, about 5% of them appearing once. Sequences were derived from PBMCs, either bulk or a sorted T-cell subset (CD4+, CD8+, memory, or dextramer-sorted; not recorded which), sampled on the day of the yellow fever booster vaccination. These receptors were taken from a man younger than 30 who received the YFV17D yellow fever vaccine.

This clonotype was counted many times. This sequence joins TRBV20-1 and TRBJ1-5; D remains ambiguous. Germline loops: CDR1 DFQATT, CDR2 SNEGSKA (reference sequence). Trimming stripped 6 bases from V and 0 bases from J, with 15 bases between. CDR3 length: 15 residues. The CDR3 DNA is TGCAGTGCCCGTGGCAGAGATAATAGCAATCAGCCCCAGCATTTT. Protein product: CSARGRDNSNQPQHF.

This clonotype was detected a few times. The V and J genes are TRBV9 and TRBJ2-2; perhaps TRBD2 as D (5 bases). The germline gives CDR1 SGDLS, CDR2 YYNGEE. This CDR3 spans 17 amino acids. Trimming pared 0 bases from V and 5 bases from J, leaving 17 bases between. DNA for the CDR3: TGTGCCAGCAGCGTAGTTCACTCTACTAGTTTTACCGGGGAGCTGTTTTTT. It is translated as CASSVVHSTSFTGELFF.

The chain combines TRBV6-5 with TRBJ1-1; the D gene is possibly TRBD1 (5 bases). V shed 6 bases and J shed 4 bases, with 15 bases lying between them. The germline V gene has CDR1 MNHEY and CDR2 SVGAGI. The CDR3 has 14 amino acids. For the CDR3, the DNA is TGTGCCAGCAGCCCCCCGGGGGGTGGCACTGAAGCTTTCTTT. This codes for CASSPPGGGTEAFF.

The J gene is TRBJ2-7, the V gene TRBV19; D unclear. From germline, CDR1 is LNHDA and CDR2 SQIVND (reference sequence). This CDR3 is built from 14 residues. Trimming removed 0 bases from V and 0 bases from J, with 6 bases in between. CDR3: CASSIEGNSYEQYF. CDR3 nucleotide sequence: TGTGCCAGTAGTATAGAAGGCAACTCCTACGAGCAGTACTTC.

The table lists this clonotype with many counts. The CDR3 protein is CASGPLAGAYNEQFF. The CDR3 region has the DNA TGTGCCAGCGGCCCCCTAGCGGGGGCCTACAATGAGCAGTTCTTC. This chain links TRBV27 with TRBJ2-1; TRBD2 agrees at 10 bases. The CDR3 is made up of 15 amino acids. V gave up 8 bases and J gave up 2 bases; unmatched junction bases: 6. CDR1 is MNHEY, CDR2 SMNVEV, per germline (reference sequence).

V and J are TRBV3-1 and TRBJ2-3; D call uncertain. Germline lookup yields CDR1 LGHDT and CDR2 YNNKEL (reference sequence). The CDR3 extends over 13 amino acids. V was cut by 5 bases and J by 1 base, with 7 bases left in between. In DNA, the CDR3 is TGTGCCAGCAGCGCCAAGGGCACAGATACGCAGTATTTT. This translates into CASSAKGTDTQYF.

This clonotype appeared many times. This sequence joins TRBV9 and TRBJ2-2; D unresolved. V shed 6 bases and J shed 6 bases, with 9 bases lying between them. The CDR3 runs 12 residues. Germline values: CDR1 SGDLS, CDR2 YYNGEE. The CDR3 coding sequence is TGTGCCAGCAAAGGGTTCTCCGGGGAGCTGTTTTTT. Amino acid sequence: CASKGFSGELFF.

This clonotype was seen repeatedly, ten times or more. This CDR3 reads CASSLAEDPGSSYEQYV. CDR3 nucleotide sequence: TGTGCCAGCAGCTTAGCGGAGGATCCGGGAAGCTCCTACGAGCAGTACGTC. The rearrangement joins TRBV7-9 to TRBJ2-7; TRBD2 is a possible D gene (5 bases). The CDR3 runs 17 residues. Trimming removed 0 bases from V and 0 bases from J, with 15 bases in between. Germline V gene data show CDR1 as SEHNR and CDR2 as FQNEAQ (reference sequence).

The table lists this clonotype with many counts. CDR3 sequence (DNA): TGCGCCAGCAGCCGGGGTCTCGGGGGCAATCAGCCCCAGCATTTT. Amino acid sequence: CASSRGLGGNQPQHF. This rearrangement joins TRBV5-1 to TRBJ1-5; D ambiguous. Trimming removed 4 bases at V and 2 bases at J, with 13 bases between. There are 15 residues in the CDR3. CDR1 SGHRS and CDR2 YFSETQ come from the germline V gene.

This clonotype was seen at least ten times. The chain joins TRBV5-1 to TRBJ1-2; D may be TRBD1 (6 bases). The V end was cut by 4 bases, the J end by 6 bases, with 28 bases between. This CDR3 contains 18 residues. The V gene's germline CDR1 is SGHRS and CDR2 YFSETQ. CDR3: CASSLDGRAGRGMDGYTF. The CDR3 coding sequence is TGCGCCAGCAGCCTTGACGGTCGCGCGGGCAGGGGAATGGATGGCTACACCTTC.

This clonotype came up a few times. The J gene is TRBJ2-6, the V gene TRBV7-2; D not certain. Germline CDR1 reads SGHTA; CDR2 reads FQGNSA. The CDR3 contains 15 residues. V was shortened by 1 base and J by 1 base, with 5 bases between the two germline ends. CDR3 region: CASSLGYSGANVLTF. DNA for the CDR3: TGTGCCAGCAGCTTAGGCTATTCTGGGGCCAACGTCCTGACTTTC.

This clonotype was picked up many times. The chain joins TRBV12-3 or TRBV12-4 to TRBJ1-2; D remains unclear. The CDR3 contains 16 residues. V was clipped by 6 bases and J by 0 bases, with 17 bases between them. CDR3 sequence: CASRPGPRASNYGYTF. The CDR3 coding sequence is TGTGCCAGCAGACCGGGCCCCAGAGCCTCTAACTATGGCTACACCTTC.

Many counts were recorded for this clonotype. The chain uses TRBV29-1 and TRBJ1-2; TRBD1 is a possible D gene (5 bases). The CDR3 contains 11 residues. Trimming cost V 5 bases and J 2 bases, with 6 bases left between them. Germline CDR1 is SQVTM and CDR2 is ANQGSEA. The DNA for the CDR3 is TGCAGCGTTAGGGACAACTATGGCTACACCTTC. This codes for CSVRDNYGYTF.

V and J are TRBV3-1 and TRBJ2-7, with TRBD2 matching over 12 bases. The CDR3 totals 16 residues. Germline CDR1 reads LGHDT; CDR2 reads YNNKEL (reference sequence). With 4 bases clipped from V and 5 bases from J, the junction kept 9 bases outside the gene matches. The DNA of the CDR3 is TGTGCCAGCAGCCGCCGACTAGCGGGGGCCAGCGACGAGCAGTACTTC. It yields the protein CASSRRLAGASDEQYF.

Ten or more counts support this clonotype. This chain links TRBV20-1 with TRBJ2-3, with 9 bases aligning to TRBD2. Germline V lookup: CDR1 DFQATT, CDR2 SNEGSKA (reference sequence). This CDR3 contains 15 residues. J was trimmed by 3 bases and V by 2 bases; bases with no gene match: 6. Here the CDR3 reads CSARTVLAGTDTQYF. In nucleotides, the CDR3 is TGCAGTGCTAGAACAGTACTAGCGGGTACAGATACGCAGTATTTT.

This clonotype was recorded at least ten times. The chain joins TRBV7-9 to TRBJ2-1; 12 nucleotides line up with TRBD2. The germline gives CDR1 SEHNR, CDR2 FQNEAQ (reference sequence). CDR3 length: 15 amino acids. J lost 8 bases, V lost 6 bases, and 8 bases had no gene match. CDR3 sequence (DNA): TGTGCCAGCAGGCTAGCGGGGGGGCTTTTGGATGAGCAGTTCTTC. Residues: CASRLAGGLLDEQFF.

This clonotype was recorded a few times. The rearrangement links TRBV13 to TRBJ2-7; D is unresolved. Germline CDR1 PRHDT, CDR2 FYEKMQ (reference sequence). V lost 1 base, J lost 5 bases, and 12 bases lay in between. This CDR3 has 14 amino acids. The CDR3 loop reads CASSLADMWHEQYV. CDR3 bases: TGTGCCAGCAGCTTAGCCGACATGTGGCACGAGCAGTACGTC.

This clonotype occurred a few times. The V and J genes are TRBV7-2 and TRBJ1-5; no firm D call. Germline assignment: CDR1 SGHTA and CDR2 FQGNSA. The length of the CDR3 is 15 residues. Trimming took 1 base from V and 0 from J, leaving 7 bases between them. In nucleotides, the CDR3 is TGTGCCAGCAGCTTAGTATCCTATAGCAATCAGCCCCAGCATTTT. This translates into CASSLVSYSNQPQHF.

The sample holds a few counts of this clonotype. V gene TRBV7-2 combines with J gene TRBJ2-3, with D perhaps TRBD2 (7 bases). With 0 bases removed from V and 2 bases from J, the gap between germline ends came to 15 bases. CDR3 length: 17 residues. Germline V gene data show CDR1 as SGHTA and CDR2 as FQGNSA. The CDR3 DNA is TGTGCCAGCAGCTTAGCGGGGGGGCACTTTTCCACAGATACGCAGTATTTT. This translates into CASSLAGGHFSTDTQYF.

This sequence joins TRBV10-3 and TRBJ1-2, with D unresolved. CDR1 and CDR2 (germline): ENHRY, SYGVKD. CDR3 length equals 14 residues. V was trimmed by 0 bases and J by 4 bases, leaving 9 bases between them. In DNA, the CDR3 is TGTGCCATCAGTGAGTCCTGGGGTTCCTATGGCTACACCTTC. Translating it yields CAISESWGSYGYTF.

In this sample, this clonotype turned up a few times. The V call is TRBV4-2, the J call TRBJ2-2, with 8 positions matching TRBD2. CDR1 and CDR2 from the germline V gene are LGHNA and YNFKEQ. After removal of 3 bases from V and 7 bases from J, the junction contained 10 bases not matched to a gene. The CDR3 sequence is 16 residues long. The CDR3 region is CASSHPARGGNGELFF. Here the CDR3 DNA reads TGTGCCAGCAGCCACCCCGCACGGGGGGGCAACGGGGAGCTGTTTTTT.